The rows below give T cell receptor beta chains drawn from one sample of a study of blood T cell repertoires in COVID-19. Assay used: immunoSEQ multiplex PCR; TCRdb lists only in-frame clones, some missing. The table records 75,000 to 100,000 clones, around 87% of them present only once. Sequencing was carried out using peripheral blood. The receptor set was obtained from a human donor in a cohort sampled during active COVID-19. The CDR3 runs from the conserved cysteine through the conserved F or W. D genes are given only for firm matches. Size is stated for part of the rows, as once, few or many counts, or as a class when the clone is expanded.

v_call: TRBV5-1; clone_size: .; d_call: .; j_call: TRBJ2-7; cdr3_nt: TGCGCCAGCAGCCCTTCGCCCTCTGGGAGCTCCTACGAGCAGTACTTC; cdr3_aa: CASSPSPSGSSYEQYF
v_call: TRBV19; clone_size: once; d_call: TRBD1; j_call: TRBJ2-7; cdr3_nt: TGTGCCAGTAGTAGGGACTGGGACAGGCGGGAGCAGTACTTC; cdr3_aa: CASSRDWDRREQYF
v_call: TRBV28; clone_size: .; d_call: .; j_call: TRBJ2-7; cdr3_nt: TGTGCCAGCAGTCTGACGACAGGTTTAATGGGGCAGTACTTC; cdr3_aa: CASSLTTGLMGQYF
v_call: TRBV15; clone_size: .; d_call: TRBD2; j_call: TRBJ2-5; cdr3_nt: TGTGCCACCAGCGGGGGACTAGCGGGAGTTAGGGAGACCCAGTACTTC; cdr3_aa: CATSGGLAGVRETQYF
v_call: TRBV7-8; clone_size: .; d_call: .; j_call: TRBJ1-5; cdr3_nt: TGTGCCAGCAGCTTAGCGCGGGACCTAATACGATATAGCAATCAGCCCCAGCATTTT; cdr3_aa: CASSLARDLIRYSNQPQHF
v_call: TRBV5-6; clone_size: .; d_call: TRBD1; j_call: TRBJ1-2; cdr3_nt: TGTGCCAGCAGCTTGGACAGGGGTTTTGGCTACACCTTC; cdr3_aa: CASSLDRGFGYTF
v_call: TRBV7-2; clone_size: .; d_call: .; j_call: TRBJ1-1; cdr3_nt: TGTGCCAGCAGCTTATCTACGGGTCGGGGTAGTCCTGAAGCTTTCTTT; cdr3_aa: CASSLSTGRGSPEAFF
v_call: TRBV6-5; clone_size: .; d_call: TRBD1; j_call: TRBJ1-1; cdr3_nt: TGTGCCAGCAGTTACTCGACCTCCCCGGGACAGGGGGAAGCTTTCTTT; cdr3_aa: CASSYSTSPGQGEAFF
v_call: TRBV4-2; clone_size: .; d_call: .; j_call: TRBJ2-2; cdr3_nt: TGTGCCAGCAGCCAAGCGGCGGAGTCGAACACCGGGGAGCTGTTTTTT; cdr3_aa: CASSQAAESNTGELFF
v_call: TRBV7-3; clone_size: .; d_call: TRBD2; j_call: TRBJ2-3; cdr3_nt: TGTGCCAGCAGCTTAATAGCGGGAGGGGTAGATACGCAGTATTTT; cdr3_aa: CASSLIAGGVDTQYF
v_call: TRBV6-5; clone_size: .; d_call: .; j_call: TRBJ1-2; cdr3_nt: TGTGCCAGCAGTCCCGCCAGGGAACTTTATGGCTACACCTTC; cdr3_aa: CASSPARELYGYTF
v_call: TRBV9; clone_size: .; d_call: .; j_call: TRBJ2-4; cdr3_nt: TGTGCCAGCAGCCATACTACAGGACCCCCCGGAGACATTCAGTACTTC; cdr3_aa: CASSHTTGPPGDIQYF